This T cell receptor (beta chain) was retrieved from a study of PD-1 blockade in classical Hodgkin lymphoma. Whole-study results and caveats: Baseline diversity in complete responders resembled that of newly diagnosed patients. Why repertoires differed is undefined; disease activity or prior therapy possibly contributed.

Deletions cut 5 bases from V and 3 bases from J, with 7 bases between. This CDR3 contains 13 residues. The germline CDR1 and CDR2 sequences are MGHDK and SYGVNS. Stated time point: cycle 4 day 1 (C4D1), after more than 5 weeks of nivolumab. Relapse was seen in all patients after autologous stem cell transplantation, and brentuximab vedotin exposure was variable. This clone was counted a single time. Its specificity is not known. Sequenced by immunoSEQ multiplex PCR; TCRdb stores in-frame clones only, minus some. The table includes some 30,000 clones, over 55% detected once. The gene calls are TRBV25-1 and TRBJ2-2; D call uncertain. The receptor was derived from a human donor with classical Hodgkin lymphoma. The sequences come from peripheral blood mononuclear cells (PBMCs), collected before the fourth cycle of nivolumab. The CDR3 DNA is TGTGCCAGCAGTTTAGGGTACACCGGGGAGCTGTTTTTT. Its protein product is CASSLGYTGELFF.